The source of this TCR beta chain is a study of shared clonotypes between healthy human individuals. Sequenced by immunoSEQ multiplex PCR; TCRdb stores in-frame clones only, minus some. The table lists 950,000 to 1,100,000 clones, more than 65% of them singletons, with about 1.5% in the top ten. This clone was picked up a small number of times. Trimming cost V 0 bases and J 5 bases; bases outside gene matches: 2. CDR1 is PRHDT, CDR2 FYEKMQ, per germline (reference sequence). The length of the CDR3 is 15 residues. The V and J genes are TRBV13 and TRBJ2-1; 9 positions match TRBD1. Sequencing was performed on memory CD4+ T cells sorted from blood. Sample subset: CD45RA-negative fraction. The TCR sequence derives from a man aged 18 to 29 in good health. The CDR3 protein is CASSLGRQGDNEQFF. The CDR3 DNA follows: TGTGCCAGCAGCTTAGGGAGACAGGGGGACAATGAGCAGTTCTTC.